Included here is one T cell receptor beta chain sequence, with context. Its antigen remains unidentified. The record has no base qualities; no much larger clone is one base away. The sample belongs to a study of blood T cell repertoires in COVID-19 (dated by TCRdb to 2018 to 2020). Regarding the research as a whole: Collaborator samples came from the United States, Italy and Spain and covered acute and convalescent phases of COVID-19. The material from the prospective study consisted of cDNA or gDNA derived from T cells, B-cell-depleted T cells, or PBMCs. Subjects who had been exposed to COVID-19, were actively infected with it, or had recovered from it provided the deeply sampled blood TCRbeta repertoires that made up the dataset. A freely available public database, intended as a resource for researchers studying the immune response to SARS-CoV-2, is where the repertoires were released. The samples were drawn from two sources: the first 160 participants of the ongoing ImmuneRACE study, and approximately 1,300 subjects contributed by 6 global collaborators. The sample metadata nearly always contained a de-identified subject ID, COVID-19 status, age in years and sex. Where available, HLA class I and class II types were taken from metadata supplied by the sample provider and were not determined by assay-based typing. Points the paper makes about the study in general: Clinical and demographic metadata were provided uncurated, with the amount varying by source and participant.

Via the germline V gene (reference sequence), CDR1 is LNHNV and CDR2 YYDKDF. Inclusive of the bounding cysteine and phenylalanine, the CDR3 is 14 residues long. The sequence is cut down to CDR3 DNA, 42 bases in frame from base 1. V lost 0 bases and J lost 5 bases; the stretch between them is 8 bases long. The immunoSEQ Assay, a bias-controlled multiplex PCR, was used to amplify TCRbeta CDR3 regions from genomic DNA. As for how the authors treated the data: Within the assay, amplification of reference gene primers was used to estimate how many nucleated cells each sample contained. Sequence reads were collapsed and filtered to measure the absolute abundance of every unique TCRbeta CDR3 rearrangement. For each sample, productive Simpson clonality was calculated as the square root of Simpson's diversity index across productive rearrangements. As stored in TCRdb, this immuneACCESS dataset retains in-frame rearrangements with V and J assigned. A fraction of the clones does not appear; measured against another copy, unresolved V genes explain less than half of the discrepancy, and the remainder lacks a known reason. V and J calls and clone size are those listed in that table; D and trimming were worked out from the DNA. Here the sample has about 39,000 clones; 75% to 90% occur a single time. Jointly, the top ten make up around 4.6% of the sample.

The collaborating institutions used their own protocols to collect whole blood in K2EDTA tubes. Collaborator samples were shipped for TCRbeta analysis as frozen whole blood, isolated PBMCs, or DNA extracted from either sample type. Input material: peripheral blood. In this chain, TRBV15 is recombined with TRBJ2-1, with no D gene named confidently. The receptor was derived from a man in his 60s with acute or convalescent COVID-19. The CDR3 loop reads CATSRDWANNEQFF. At the DNA level, the sequence is TGTGCCACCAGCAGAGATTGGGCCAACAATGAGCAGTTCTTC.